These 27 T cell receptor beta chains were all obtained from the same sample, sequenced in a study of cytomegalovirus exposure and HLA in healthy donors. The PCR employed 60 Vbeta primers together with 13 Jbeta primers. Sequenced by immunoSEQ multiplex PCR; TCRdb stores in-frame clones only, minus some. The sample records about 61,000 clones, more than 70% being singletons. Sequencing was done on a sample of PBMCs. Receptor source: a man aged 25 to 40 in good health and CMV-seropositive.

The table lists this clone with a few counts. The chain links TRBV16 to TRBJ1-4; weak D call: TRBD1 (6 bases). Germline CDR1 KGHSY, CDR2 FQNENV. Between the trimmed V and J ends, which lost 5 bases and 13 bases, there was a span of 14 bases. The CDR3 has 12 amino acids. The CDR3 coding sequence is TGTGCCAGCAGCTTCGGGACAAGGTTACTGTTTTTT. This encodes CASSFGTRLLFF.

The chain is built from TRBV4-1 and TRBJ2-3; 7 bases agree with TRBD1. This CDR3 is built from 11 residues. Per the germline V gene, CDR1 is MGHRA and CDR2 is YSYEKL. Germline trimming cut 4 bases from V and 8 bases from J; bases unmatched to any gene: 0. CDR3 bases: TGCGCCAGCAGCCCAGGGGGTACGCAGTATTTT. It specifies CASSPGGTQYF.

The CDR3 protein is CASSSGTSGTDTQYF. The CDR3 nucleotides read TGTGCCAGCAGTTCCGGGACTAGCGGCACAGATACGCAGTATTTT. J is TRBJ2-3 and V is TRBV27; 10 bases are a match to TRBD2. CDR3 length equals 15 residues. Germline CDR1 reads MNHEY; CDR2 reads SMNVEV (reference sequence). V shed 4 bases and J 1 base; nucleotides not matched to a gene: 2.

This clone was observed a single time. This chain's CDR3 is CASRDGTGNNEQFF. DNA for the CDR3: TGTGCCAGCAGGGATGGGACTGGTAACAATGAGCAGTTCTTC. This chain links TRBV6-6 with TRBJ2-1; D may be TRBD2 (6 bases). CDR1 is MNHNY and CDR2 is SVGAGI in the germline V gene (reference sequence). CDR3 length: 14 amino acids. Trimming removed 6 bases at V and 5 bases at J, with 14 bases between.

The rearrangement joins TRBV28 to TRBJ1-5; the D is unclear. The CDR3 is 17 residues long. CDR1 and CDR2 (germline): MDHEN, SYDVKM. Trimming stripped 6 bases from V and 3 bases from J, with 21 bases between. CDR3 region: CASSPRLQWATNQPQHF. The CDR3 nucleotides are TGTGCCAGCAGCCCCCGTCTTCAGTGGGCCACCAATCAGCCCCAGCATTTT.

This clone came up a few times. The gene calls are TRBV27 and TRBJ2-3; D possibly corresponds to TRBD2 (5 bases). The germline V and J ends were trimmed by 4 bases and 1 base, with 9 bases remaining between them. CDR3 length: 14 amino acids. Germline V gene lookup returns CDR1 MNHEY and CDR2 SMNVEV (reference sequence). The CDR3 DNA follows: TGTGCCAGCAGTTCCTGGACTGGCACAGATACGCAGTATTTT. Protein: CASSSWTGTDTQYF.

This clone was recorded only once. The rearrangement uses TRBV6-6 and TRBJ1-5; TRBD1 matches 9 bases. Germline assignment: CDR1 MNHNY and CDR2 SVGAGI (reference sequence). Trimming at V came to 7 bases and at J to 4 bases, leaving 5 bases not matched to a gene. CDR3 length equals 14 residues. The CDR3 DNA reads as TGTGCCAGCACTCCGGGACAGGGAAATCAGCCCCAGCATTTT. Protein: CASTPGQGNQPQHF.

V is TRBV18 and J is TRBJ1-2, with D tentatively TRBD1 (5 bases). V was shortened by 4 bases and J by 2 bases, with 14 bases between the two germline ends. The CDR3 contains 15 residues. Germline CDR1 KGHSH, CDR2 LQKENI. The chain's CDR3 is CASSLMTAMNYGYTF. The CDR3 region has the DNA TGTGCCAGCTCACTCATGACAGCGATGAACTATGGCTACACCTTC.

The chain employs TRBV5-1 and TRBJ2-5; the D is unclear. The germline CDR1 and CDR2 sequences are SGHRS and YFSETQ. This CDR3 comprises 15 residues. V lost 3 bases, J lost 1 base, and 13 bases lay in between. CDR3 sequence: CASSSAVARQETQYF. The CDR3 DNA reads TGCGCCAGCAGCTCTGCGGTGGCTCGCCAAGAGACCCAGTACTTC.

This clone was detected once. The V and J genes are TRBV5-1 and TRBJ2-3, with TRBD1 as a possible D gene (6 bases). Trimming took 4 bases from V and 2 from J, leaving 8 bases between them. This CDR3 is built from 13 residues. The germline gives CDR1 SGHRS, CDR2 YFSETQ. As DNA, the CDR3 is TGCGCCAGCAGCCCAGGGGACACAGATACGCAGTATTTT. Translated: CASSPGDTDTQYF. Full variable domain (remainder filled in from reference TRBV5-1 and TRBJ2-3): KAGVTQTPRYLIKTRGQQVTLSCSPISGHRSVSWYQQTPGQGLQFLFEYFSETQRNKGNFPGRFSGRQFSNSRSEMNVSTLELGDSALYLCASSPGDTDTQYFGPGTRLTVL.

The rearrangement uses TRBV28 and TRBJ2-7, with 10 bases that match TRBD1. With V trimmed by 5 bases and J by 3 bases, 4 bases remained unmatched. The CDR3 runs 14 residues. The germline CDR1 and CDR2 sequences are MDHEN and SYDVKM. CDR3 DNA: TGTGCCAGCAGTCTGGGACAGGGGCACTACGAGCAGTACTTC. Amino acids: CASSLGQGHYEQYF.

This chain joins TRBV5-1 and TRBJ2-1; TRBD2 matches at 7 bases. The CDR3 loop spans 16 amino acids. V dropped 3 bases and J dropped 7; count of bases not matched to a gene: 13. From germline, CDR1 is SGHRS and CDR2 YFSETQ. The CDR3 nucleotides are TGCGCCAGCAGCTCCGGGACTACCTTTCTGGGTAATGAGCAGTTCTTC. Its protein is CASSSGTTFLGNEQFF.

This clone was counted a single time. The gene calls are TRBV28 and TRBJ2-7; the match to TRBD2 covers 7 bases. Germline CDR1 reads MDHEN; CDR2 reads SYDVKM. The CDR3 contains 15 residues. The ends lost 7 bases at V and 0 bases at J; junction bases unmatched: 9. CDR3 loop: CASTRGVTSSYEQYF. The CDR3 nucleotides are TGTGCCAGCACCCGGGGGGTCACCAGCTCCTACGAGCAGTACTTC.

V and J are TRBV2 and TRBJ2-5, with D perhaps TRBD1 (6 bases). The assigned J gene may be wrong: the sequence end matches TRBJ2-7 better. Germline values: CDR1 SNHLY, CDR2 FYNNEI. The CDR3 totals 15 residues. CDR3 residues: CASTVKTGDPYEQYF. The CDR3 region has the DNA TGTGCCAGCACAGTGAAGACAGGCGACCCCTACGAGCAGTACTTC.

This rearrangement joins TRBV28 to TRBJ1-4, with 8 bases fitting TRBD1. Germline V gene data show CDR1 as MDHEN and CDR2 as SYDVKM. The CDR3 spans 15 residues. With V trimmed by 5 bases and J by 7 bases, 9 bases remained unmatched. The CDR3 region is CASSTPTGESEKLFF. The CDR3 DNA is TGTGCCAGCAGTACCCCGACAGGGGAAAGTGAAAAACTGTTTTTT.

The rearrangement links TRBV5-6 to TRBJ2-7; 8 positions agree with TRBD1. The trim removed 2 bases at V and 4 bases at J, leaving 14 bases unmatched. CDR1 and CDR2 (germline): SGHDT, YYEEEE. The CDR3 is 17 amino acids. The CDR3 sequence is CASSLRDRSRDKYEQYF. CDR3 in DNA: TGTGCCAGCAGCTTACGGGACAGGTCGCGCGATAAGTACGAGCAGTACTTC.

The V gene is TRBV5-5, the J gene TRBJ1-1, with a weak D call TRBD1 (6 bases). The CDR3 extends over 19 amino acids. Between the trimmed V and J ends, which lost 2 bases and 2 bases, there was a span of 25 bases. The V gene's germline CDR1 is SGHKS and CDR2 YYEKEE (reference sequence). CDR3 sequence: CASSLEPSTGGARNTEAFF. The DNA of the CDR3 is TGTGCCAGCAGCTTAGAACCTTCGACGGGGGGCGCCCGTAACACTGAAGCTTTCTTT.

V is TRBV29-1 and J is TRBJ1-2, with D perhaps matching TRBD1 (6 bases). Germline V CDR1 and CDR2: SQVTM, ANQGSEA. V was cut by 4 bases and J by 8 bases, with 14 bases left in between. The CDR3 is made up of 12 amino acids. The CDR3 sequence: CSVGGRTDGYTF. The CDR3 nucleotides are TGCAGCGTTGGTGGGCGGACAGACGGCTACACCTTC.

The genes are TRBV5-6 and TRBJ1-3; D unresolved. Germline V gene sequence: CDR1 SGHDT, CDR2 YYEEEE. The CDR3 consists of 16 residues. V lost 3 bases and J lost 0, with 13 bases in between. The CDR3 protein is CASSSAVLASGNTIYF. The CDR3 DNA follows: TGTGCCAGCAGCTCGGCGGTTCTCGCCTCTGGAAACACCATATATTTT.

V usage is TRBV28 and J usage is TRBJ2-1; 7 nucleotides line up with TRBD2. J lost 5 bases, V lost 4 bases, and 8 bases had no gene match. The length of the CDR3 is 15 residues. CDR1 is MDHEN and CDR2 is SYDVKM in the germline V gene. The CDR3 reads CASSSRGDIHNEQFF. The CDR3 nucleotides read TGTGCCAGCAGTTCCCGGGGGGATATTCACAATGAGCAGTTCTTC. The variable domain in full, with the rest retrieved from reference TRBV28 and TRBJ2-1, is DVKVTQSSRYLVKRTGEKVFLECVQDMDHENMFWYRQDPGLGLRLIYFSYDVKMKEKGDIPEGYSVSREKKERFSLILESASTNQTSMYLCASSSRGDIHNEQFFGPGTRLTVL.

This CDR3 reads CASSIVGQGAGEQYF. In nucleotides, the CDR3 is TGTGCCAGTAGTATAGTAGGACAGGGGGCGGGAGAGCAGTACTTC. This chain joins TRBV19 and TRBJ2-7; TRBD1 agrees at 11 bases. Germline V gives CDR1 LNHDA, CDR2 SQIVND (reference sequence). Losses at the gene ends were 1 base for V and 7 bases for J; bases not matched to a gene: 6. The CDR3 contains 15 residues.

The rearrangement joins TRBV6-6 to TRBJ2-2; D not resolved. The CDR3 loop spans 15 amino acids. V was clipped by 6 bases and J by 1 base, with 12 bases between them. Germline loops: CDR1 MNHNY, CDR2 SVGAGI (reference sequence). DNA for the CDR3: TGTGCCAGCAGGCTCCCGAGCAAGAACACCGGGGAGCTGTTTTTT. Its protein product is CASRLPSKNTGELFF.

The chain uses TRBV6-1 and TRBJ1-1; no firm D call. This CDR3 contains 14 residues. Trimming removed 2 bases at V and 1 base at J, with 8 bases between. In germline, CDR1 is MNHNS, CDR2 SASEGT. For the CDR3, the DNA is TGTGCCAGCAGTGAATACGCGTGGAACACTGAAGCTTTCTTT. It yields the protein CASSEYAWNTEAFF.

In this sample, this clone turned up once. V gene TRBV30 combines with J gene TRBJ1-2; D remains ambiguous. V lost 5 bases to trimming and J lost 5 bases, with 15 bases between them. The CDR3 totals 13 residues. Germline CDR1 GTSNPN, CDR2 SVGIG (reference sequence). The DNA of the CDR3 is TGTGCCTGGGGGTCCTCAGGCGAATATGGCTACACCTTC. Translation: CAWGSSGEYGYTF.

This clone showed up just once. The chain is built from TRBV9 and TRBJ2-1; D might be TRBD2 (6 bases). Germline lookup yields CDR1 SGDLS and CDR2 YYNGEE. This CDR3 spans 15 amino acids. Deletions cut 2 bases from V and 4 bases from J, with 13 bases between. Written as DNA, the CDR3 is TGTGCCAGCAGCGTGGGGGGACCCAATTACAATGAGCAGTTCTTC. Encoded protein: CASSVGGPNYNEQFF.

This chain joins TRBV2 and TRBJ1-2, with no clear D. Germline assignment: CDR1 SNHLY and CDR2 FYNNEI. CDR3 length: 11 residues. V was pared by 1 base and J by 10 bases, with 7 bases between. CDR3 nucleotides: TGTGCCAGCAGTGAAGACAGCTACTACACCTTC. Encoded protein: CASSEDSYYTF.

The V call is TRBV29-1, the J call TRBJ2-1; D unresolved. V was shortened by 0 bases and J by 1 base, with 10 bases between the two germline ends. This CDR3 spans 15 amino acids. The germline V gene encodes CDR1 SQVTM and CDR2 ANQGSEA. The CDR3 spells CSVEDPDMSYNEQFF. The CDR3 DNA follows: TGCAGCGTTGAAGACCCCGACATGTCCTACAATGAGCAGTTCTTC.